This TCR beta chain was identified during a study of CXCR3-negative and CXCR3-positive naive CD8 T cells. The study, taken as a whole, reports: Similar levels of surface CD5 were seen between naive subsets; TCR strength was inferred from TRB CDR3 properties. TRB CDR3s of CXCR3-positive naive cells were more hydrophobic than those of CXCR3-negative naive cells.

UMI-labeled TRB cDNA libraries were prepared by 5' RACE. TCRdb reworked the 5' RACE reads into one entry per CDR3 protein, no DNA. The sample table includes 65,000 to 85,000 distinct CDR3 sequences. All CD8+ T cell subsets were sorted in triplicate at 250,000 to 300,000 cells each. Those CD8+ T cells considered naive were CD45RO-CCR7+CD27+CD95-. Turning to this clonotype: The antigen is not known.

Sequenced: naive CXCR3- CD8+ T cells from blood. The subset here: CD45RO-CCR7+CD27+CD95- naive CD8+ T cells lacking CXCR3 (TNR3-). This sequence originates from a human donor in good health. Some clones in this sample may be carry-over from other donors' samples.

Here the CDR3 reads CSARDGDRPYEQYF. V and J are TRBV20-1 and TRBJ2-7; TCRdb's D call of TRBD1 is untestable without DNA. The CDR3 contains 14 residues. Germline CDR1 DFQATT, CDR2 SNEGSKA (reference sequence).